These 18 T cell receptor beta chains share one sample of origin, sequenced in a study of response to subunit inactivated influenza vaccine. TCRdb called the RT-PCR reads again in MiXCR, with one record for every CDR3 protein. The data contain more than 150,000 distinct CDR3 sequences, nearly 9.5% of them singletons. The sequenced sample was non-naive T cells sorted from PBMCs, obtained on the day of vaccination. These receptors all stem from a man aged 50 to 60 who received an inactivated influenza vaccine.

This chain links TRBV3-1 with TRBJ2-7, with 8 bases aligning to TRBD1. There are 15 residues in the CDR3. Germline CDR1 reads LGHDT; CDR2 reads YNNKEL (reference sequence). The V segment lost 1 base and the J segment 2 bases; nucleotides outside the gene matches: 4. The CDR3 DNA reads TGTGCCAGCAGCCAAGCCGGGACAGGCCCCTACGAGCAGTACTTC. Translating gives CASSQAGTGPYEQYF.

Within the sample, this clonotype is medium-sized. The genes are TRBV12-3 or TRBV12-4 and TRBJ2-7; 10 bases align to TRBD1. The CDR3 loop spans 15 amino acids. The V gene end was trimmed by 5 bases and the J gene end by 6 bases; junction bases not matched to a gene: 10. The CDR3 DNA follows: TGTGCCAGCAGTCGCCCGGGACAGGGGTATTCCGAGCAGTACTTC. It codes for CASSRPGQGYSEQYF.

The chain carries TRBV6-5 and TRBJ2-5, with D possibly TRBD1 on 6 matching bases. Per germline, CDR1 MNHEY and CDR2 SVGAGI. V was pared by 4 bases and J by 4 bases, with 13 bases between. CDR3 size: 14 residues. The CDR3 DNA follows: TGTGCCAGCAGTTCACAGGGTGGTGGAGAGACCCAGTACTTC. Translating gives CASSSQGGGETQYF.

This clonotype was observed a few times. The CDR3 DNA is TGCAGTGCTAGAGATCCGGGATTTAGCTATGGCTACACCTTC. Translating it yields CSARDPGFSYGYTF. The chain couples TRBV20-1 to TRBJ1-2; no clear D. Germline-derived CDR1 and CDR2 are DFQATT and SNEGSKA (reference sequence). The CDR3 loop spans 14 amino acids. V was pared by 0 bases and J by 4 bases, with 12 bases between.

The chain joins TRBV28 to TRBJ1-6; no clear D. CDR3 length: 11 residues. Germline CDR1 is MDHEN and CDR2 is SYDVKM. Trimming took 6 bases from V and 8 from J, leaving 5 bases between them. The CDR3 spells CASRTYSPLHF. The DNA for the CDR3 is TGTGCCAGCAGAACTTATTCACCCCTCCACTTT. The full variable domain, with the rest looked up from reference TRBV28 and TRBJ1-6, is DVKVTQSSRYLVKRTGEKVFLECVQDMDHENMFWYRQDPGLGLRLIYFSYDVKMKEKGDIPEGYSVSREKKERFSLILESASTNQTSMYLCASRTYSPLHFGNGTRLTVT.

The chain is built from TRBV20-1 and TRBJ2-5; 16 bases are shared with TRBD2. The CDR3 loop spans 17 amino acids. CDR1 DFQATT and CDR2 SNEGSKA come from the germline V gene (reference sequence). The trim removed 4 bases at V and 4 bases at J, leaving 9 bases unmatched. The CDR3 DNA follows: TGCAGTGCTATCCCAAGGGGACTAGCGGGAGGGCCAGAGACCCAGTACTTC. The encoded protein is CSAIPRGLAGGPETQYF.

This clonotype has at least ten counts. V and J are TRBV7-6 and TRBJ2-2; 11 bases are shared with TRBD2. This CDR3 has 16 amino acids. The V and J ends lost 1 base and 7 bases, in that order; junction bases with no gene match: 5. CDR1 and CDR2 from the germline V gene are SGHVS and FNYEAQ. DNA of the CDR3: TGTGCCAGCAGCTTAGTTCTAGCGGGAGGAGGCGGGGAGCTGTTTTTT. It codes for CASSLVLAGGGGELFF.

This clonotype came up a few times. J is TRBJ1-1 and V is TRBV4-2; 7 nucleotides line up with TRBD1. In germline, CDR1 is LGHNA, CDR2 YNFKEQ. The CDR3 is made up of 13 amino acids. V was pared by 11 bases and J by 6 bases, with 12 bases of the junction left unmatched. CDR3 in amino acids: CAANHDGTAEAFF. DNA of the CDR3: TGTGCCGCAAACCATGATGGGACAGCTGAAGCTTTCTTT.

This clonotype appeared many times. This chain connects TRBV7-2 to TRBJ2-5, with D possibly TRBD1 on 5 matching bases. V dropped 1 base and J dropped 10 bases, with 13 bases sitting between them. CDR1 is SGHTA, CDR2 FQGNSA, per germline. The CDR3 is made up of 13 amino acids. The CDR3 coding sequence is TGTGCCAGCAGCTTAGACGACAGATATTTCCAGTACTTC. It is translated as CASSLDDRYFQYF.

V usage is TRBV4-2 and J usage is TRBJ2-7; D assignment may be TRBD1 or TRBD2 (6 bases each). V was pared by 4 bases and J by 3 bases, with 13 bases between. Looked up from germline, CDR1 is LGHNA and CDR2 is YNFKEQ. CDR3 length equals 14 residues. The CDR3 region is CASSPGALCYEQYF. As DNA, the CDR3 is TGTGCCAGCAGCCCGGGGGCCCTCTGCTACGAGCAGTACTTC.

The sample holds a few counts of this clonotype. This chain joins TRBV7-8 and TRBJ2-3, with 9 bases aligning to TRBD2. There are 16 residues in the CDR3. Germline CDR1 is SGHVS and CDR2 is FQNEAQ. V dropped 6 bases and J dropped 1; count of bases not matched to a gene: 8. The CDR3 protein is CASRHRLAERTDTQYF. CDR3 sequence (DNA): TGTGCCAGCAGACACAGACTAGCGGAACGCACAGATACGCAGTATTTT.

This clonotype was counted ten times or more. The chain uses TRBV4-2 and TRBJ2-7, with 9 bases identical to TRBD1. CDR1 is LGHNA, CDR2 YNFKEQ, per germline. CDR3 length: 15 residues. V lost 3 bases, J lost 4 bases, and 7 bases stayed unmatched. CDR3 region: CASSHEQGASYEQYF. CDR3 bases: TGTGCCAGCAGCCATGAACAGGGGGCATCTTACGAGCAGTACTTC.

Ten or more counts support this clonotype. The rearrangement uses TRBV12-3 or TRBV12-4 and TRBJ2-2; TRBD1 matches 7 bases. The CDR3 sequence is 15 residues long. V dropped 6 bases and J dropped 6; count of bases not matched to a gene: 10. CDR3 sequence: CASSSPTGAAGELFF. Here the CDR3 DNA reads TGTGCCAGCAGCTCACCAACAGGGGCGGCCGGGGAGCTGTTTTTT.

This clonotype was seen repeatedly, ten times or more. The chain carries TRBV29-1 and TRBJ2-7; 8 positions match TRBD2. The CDR3 contains 14 residues. The germline CDR1 and CDR2 sequences are SQVTM and ANQGSEA. V was pared by 3 bases and J by 1 base, with 5 bases of the junction left unmatched. CDR3 residues: CSVEGLAGSYEQYF. In DNA, the CDR3 is TGCAGCGTTGAGGGTCTAGCGGGTTCCTACGAGCAGTACTTC.

This clonotype was observed at least ten times. The V call is TRBV29-1, the J call TRBJ2-1; possibly TRBD2 for D (5 bases). CDR1 SQVTM and CDR2 ANQGSEA come from the germline V gene. The CDR3 has 14 residues. Trimming stripped 4 bases from V and 0 bases from J, with 10 bases between. CDR3 nucleotide sequence: TGCAGCGTTGGTCTCGGGGTCTCCTACAATGAGCAGTTCTTC. As protein: CSVGLGVSYNEQFF.

This clonotype was observed many times. The gene calls are TRBV29-1 and TRBJ2-3; D call uncertain. This CDR3 contains 12 residues. V lost 5 bases to trimming and J lost 2 bases, with 8 bases between them. The germline V gene has CDR1 SQVTM and CDR2 ANQGSEA. The CDR3 here is CSVRVSTDTQYF. Here the CDR3 DNA reads TGCAGCGTTCGCGTATCCACAGATACGCAGTATTTT.

The chain uses TRBV3-1 and TRBJ2-7; TRBD2 is a possible D gene (6 bases). Trimming stripped 4 bases from V and 0 bases from J, with 19 bases between. CDR3 length equals 17 residues. Germline lookup yields CDR1 LGHDT and CDR2 YNNKEL (reference sequence). CDR3 residues: CASSPSGRELFSYEQYF. The CDR3 nucleotides are TGTGCCAGCAGCCCCTCGGGTCGGGAGTTATTCTCCTACGAGCAGTACTTC.

V is TRBV5-1 and J is TRBJ2-7; D might be TRBD1 (6 bases). V lost 4 bases to trimming and J lost 3 bases, with 17 bases between them. Germline V gene lookup returns CDR1 SGHRS and CDR2 YFSETQ. This CDR3 is 15 amino acids long. CDR3 sequence reads: CASSPTGTRNYEQYF. In DNA, the CDR3 is TGCGCCAGCAGCCCCACCGGGACACGGAACTACGAGCAGTACTTC.